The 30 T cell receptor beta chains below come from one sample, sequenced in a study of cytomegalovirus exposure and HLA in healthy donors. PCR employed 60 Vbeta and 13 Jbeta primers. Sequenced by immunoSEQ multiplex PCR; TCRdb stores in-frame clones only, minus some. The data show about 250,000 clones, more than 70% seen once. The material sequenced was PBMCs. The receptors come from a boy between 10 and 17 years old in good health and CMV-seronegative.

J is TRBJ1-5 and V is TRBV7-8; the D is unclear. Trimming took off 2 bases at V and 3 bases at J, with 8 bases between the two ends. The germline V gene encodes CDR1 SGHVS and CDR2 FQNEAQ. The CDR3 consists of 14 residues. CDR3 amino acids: CASSLRSSNQPQHF. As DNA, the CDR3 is TGTGCCAGCAGCTTACGGAGTTCCAATCAGCCCCAGCATTTT.

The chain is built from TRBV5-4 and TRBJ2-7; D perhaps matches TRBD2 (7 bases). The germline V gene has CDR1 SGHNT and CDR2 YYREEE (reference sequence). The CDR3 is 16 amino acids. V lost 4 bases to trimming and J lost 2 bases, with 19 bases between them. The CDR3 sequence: CASSRRAGDTPYEQYF. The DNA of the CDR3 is TGTGCCAGCAGCCGACGGGCGGGGGACACCCCCTACGAGCAGTACTTC.

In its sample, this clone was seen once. This CDR3 reads CASSLGLKAFF. The CDR3 nucleotides read TGTGCCAGCAGCTTGGGACTTAAAGCTTTCTTT. This chain connects TRBV5-6 to TRBJ1-1; D is uncertain. Trimming pared 0 bases from V and 9 bases from J, leaving 6 bases between. Germline CDR1 and CDR2: SGHDT and YYEEEE. The CDR3 is 11 amino acids.

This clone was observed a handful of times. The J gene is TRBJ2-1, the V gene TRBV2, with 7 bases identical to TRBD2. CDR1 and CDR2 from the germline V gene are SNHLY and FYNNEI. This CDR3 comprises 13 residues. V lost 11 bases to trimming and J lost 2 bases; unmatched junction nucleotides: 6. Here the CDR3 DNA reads TGTGCCGACTGGGAGGGCCCCTACAATGAGCAGTTCTTC. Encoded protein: CADWEGPYNEQFF.

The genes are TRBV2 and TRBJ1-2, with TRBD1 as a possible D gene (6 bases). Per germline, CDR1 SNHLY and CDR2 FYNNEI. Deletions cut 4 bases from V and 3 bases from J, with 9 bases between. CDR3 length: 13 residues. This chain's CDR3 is CASSVGQYYGYTF. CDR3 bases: TGTGCCAGCAGTGTGGGACAATACTATGGCTACACCTTC.

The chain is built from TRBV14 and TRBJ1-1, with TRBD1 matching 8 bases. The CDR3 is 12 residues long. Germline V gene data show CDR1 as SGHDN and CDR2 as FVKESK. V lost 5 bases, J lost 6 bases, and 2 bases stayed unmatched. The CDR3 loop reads CASSKTGAEAFF. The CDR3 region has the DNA TGTGCCAGCAGCAAGACAGGGGCTGAAGCTTTCTTT.

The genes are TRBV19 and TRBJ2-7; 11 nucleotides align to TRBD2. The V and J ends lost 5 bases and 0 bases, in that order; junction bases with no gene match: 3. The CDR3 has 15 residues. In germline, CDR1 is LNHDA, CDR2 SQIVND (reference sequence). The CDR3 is CASSQTSGSSYEQYF. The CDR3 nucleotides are TGTGCCAGTAGTCAAACTAGCGGGAGCTCCTACGAGCAGTACTTC.

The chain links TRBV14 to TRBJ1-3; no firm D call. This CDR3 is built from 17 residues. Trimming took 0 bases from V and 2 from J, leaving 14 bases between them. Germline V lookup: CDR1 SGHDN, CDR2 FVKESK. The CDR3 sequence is CASSQDAEVITGNTIYF. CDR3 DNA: TGTGCCAGCAGCCAAGATGCGGAGGTAATCACTGGAAACACCATATATTTT.

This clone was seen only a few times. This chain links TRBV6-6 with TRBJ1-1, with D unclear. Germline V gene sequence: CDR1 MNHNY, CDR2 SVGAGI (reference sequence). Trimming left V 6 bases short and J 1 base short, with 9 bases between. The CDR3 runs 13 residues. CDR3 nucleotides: TGTGCCAGCAGCCTGACGGGGAACACTGAAGCTTTCTTT. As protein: CASSLTGNTEAFF.

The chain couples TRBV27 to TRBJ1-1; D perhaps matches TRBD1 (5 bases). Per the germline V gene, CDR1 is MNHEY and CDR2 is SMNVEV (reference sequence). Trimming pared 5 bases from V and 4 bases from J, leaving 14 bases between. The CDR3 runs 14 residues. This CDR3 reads CASSGGLGSTEAFF. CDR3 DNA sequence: TGTGCCAGCAGTGGGGGGTTGGGGAGCACTGAAGCTTTCTTT.

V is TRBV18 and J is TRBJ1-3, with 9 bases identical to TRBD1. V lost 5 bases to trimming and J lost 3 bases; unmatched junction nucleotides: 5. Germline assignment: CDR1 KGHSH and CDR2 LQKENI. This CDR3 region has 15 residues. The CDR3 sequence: CASSSGTGSGNTIYF. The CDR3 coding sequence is TGTGCCAGCTCATCAGGGACAGGGAGTGGAAACACCATATATTTT.

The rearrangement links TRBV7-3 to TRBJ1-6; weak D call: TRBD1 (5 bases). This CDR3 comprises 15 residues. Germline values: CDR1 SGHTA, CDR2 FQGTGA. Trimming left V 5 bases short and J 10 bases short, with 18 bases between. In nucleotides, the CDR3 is TGTGCCAGCAGCCCACTGGGGGGGTGGATCTCACCCCTCCACTTT. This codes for CASSPLGGWISPLHF.

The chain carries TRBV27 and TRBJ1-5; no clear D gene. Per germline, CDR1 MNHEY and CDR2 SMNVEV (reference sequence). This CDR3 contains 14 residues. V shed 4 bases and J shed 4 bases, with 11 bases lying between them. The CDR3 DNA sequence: TGTGCCAGCAGTTCCCCGTCCAGGAATCAGCCCCAGCATTTT. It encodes CASSSPSRNQPQHF.

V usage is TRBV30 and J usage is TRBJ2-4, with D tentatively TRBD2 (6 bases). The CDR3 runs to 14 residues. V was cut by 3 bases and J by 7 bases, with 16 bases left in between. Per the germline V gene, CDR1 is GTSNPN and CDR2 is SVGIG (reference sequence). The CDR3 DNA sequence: TGTGCCTGGAGGATACCGGGACTCGAGAACATTCAGTACTTC. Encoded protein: CAWRIPGLENIQYF.

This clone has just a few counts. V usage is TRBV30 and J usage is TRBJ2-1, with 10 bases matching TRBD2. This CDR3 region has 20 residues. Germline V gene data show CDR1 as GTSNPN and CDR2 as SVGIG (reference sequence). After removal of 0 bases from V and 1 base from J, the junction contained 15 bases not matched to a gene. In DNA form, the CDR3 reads TGTGCCTGGAGTGTACTCAGTTGGAGCGGGAGGGCCGTTTCCTACAATGAGCAGTTCTTC. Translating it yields CAWSVLSWSGRAVSYNEQFF.

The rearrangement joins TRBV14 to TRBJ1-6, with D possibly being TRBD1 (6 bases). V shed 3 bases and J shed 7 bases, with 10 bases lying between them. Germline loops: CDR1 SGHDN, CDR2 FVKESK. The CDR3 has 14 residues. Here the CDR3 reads CASSQTGLNSPLHF. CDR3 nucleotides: TGTGCCAGCAGCCAGACAGGATTGAATTCACCCCTCCACTTT.

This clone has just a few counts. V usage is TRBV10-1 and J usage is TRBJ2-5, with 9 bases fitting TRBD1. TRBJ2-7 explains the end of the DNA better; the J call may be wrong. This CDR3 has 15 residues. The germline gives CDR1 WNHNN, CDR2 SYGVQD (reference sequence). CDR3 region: CASSGSRDRETEQYF. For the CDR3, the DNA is TGCGCCAGCAGTGGATCCCGGGACAGGGAAACCGAGCAGTACTTC.

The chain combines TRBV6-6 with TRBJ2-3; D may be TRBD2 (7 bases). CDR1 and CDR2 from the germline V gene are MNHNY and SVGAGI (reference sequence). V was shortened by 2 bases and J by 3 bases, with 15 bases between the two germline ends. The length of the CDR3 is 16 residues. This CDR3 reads CASSYDGGGRTDTQYF. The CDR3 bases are TGTGCCAGCAGTTACGATGGGGGGGGCCGGACAGATACGCAGTATTTT.

CDR3 residues: CASTRDTSYNEQFF. The DNA for the CDR3 is TGTGCCAGCACAAGGGACACCTCCTACAATGAGCAGTTCTTC. This chain joins TRBV6-5 and TRBJ2-1, with D possibly being TRBD1 (6 bases). Germline V gene data show CDR1 as MNHEY and CDR2 as SVGAGI. This CDR3 region has 14 residues. V dropped 7 bases and J dropped 0 bases, with 10 bases sitting between them.

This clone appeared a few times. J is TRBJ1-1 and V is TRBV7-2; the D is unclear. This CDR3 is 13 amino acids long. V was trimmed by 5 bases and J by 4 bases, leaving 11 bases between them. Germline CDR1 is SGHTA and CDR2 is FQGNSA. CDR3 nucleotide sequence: TGTGCCAGCAGCGCCGAGGTAGGCACTGAAGCTTTCTTT. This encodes CASSAEVGTEAFF.

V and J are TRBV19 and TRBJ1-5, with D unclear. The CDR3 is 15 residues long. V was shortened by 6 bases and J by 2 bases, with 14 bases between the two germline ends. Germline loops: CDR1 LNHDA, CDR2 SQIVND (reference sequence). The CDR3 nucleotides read TGTGCCAGTAGGGACGGAGGATGGGGCAATCAGCCCCAGCATTTT. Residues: CASRDGGWGNQPQHF.

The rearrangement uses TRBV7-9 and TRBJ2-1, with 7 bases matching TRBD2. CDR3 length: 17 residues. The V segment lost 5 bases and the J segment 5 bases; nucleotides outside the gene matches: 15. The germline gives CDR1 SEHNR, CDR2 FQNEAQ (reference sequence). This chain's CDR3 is CASSPKLSGRADNEQFF. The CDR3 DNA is TGTGCCAGCAGCCCCAAGTTAAGTGGGAGGGCCGACAATGAGCAGTTCTTC.

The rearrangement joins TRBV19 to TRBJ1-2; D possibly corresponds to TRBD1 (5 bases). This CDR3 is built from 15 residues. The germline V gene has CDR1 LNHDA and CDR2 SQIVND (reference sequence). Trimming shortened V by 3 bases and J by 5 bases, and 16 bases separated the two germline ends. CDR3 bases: TGTGCCAGTAGTATGTTGGGGGAGGAGGCTTATGGCTACACCTTC. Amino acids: CASSMLGEEAYGYTF.

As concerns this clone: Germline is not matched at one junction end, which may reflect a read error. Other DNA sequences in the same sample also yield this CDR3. The CDR3 coding sequence is TGTGCCACCAGCCGAGAGCGGGGCCCGACTACGCAGTATTTT. Translation: CATSRERGPTTQYF. The gene calls are TRBV15 and TRBJ2-3; 7 bases match TRBD2. This CDR3 spans 14 amino acids. From germline, CDR1 is LNHNV and CDR2 YYDKDF (reference sequence).

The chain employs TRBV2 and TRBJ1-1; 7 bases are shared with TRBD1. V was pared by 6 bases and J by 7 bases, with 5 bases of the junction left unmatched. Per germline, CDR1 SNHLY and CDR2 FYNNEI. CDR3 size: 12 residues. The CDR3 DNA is TGTGCCAGCAGAGACCGGGACAGTGAAGCTTTCTTT. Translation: CASRDRDSEAFF.

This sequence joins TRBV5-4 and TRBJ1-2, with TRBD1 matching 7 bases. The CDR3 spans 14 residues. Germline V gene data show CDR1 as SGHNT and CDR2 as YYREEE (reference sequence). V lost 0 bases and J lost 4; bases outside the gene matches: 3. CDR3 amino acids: CASSLEGAFYGYTF. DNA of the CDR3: TGTGCCAGCAGCTTGGAGGGGGCGTTCTATGGCTACACCTTC.

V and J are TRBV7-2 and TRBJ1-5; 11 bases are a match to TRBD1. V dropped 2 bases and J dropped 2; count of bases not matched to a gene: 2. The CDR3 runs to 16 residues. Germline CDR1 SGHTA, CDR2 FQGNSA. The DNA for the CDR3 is TGTGCCAGCAGCTTATTGGGACAGGGGGGCAATCAGCCCCAGCATTTT. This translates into CASSLLGQGGNQPQHF.

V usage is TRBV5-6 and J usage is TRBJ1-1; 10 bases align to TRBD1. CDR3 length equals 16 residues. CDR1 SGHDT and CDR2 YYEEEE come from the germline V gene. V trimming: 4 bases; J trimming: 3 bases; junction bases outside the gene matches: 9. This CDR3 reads CASSQTGGAGDTEAFF. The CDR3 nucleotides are TGTGCCAGCAGCCAGACAGGGGGCGCGGGTGACACTGAAGCTTTCTTT.

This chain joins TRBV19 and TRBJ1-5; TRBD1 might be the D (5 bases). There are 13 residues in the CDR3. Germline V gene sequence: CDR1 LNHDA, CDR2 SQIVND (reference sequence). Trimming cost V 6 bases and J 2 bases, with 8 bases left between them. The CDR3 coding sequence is TGTGCCAGTAGGACAGACGGCAATCAGCCCCAGCATTTT. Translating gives CASRTDGNQPQHF.

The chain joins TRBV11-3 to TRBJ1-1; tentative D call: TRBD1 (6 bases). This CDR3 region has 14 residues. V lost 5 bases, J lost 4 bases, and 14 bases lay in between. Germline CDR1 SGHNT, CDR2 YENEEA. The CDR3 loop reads CASSLGGRVTEAFF. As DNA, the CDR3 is TGTGCCAGCAGCCTAGGGGGGCGTGTCACTGAAGCTTTCTTT.